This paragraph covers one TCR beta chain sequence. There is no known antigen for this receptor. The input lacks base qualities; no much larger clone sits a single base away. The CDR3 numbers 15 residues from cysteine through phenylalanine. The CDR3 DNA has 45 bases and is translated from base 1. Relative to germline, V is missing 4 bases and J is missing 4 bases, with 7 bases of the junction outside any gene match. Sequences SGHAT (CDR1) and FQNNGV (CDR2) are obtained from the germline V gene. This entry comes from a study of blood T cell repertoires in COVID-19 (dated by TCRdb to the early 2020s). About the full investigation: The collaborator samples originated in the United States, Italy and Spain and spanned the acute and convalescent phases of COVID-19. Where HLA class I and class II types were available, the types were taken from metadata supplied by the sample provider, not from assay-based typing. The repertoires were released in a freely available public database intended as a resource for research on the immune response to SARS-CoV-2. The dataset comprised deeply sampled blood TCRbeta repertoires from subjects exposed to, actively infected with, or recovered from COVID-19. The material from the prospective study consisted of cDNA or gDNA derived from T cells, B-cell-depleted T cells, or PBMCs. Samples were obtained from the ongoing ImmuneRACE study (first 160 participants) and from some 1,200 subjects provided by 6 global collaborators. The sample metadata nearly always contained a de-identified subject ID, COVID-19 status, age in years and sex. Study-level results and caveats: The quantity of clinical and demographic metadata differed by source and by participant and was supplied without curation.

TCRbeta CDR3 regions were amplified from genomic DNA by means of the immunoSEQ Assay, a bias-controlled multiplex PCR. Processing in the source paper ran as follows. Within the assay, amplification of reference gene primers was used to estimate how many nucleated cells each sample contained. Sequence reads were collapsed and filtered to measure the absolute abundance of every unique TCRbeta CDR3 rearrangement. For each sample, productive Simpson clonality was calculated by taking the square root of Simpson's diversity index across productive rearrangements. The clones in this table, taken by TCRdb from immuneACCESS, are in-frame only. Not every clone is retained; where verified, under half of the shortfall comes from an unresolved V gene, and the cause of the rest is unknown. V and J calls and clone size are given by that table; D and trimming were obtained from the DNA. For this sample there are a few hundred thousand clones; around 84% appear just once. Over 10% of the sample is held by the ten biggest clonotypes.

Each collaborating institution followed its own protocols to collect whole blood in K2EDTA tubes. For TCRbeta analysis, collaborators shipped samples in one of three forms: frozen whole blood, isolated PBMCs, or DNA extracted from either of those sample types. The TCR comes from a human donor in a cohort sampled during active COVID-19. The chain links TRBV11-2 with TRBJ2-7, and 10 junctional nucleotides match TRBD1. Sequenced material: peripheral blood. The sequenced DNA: TGTGCCAGCAGCTGGGGACAGGGGCCGAAATACGAGCAGTACTTC. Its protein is CASSWGQGPKYEQYF.